This T cell receptor beta chain was retrieved from a study of blood T cell repertoires in COVID-19 (dated by TCRdb to about 2020). A note on the overall study: Samples from collaborators originated in the United States, Italy and Spain and spanned both the acute and convalescent phases of COVID-19. The prospective study material was composed of cDNA or gDNA derived from T cells, B-cell-depleted T cells, or PBMCs. Deeply sampled blood TCRbeta repertoires from subjects exposed to, actively infected with, or recovered from COVID-19 were included in the dataset. The repertoires were made available in a free public database intended to serve as a resource for research on the immune response to SARS-CoV-2. The samples were drawn from the first 160 participants of the ongoing ImmuneRACE study and from 1,254 subjects provided by 6 global collaborators. Sample metadata almost always included a de-identified subject ID, COVID-19 status, age in years and sex. HLA class I and class II types, where available, came from metadata supplied by the sample provider rather than from assay-based typing. Study-wide conclusions, independent of this receptor: The quantity of clinical and demographic metadata differed by source and by participant and was supplied without curation.

Collaborating institutions collected whole blood in K2EDTA tubes following their own protocols. For TCRbeta analysis, collaborators shipped samples as frozen whole blood, isolated PBMCs, or DNA extracted from either of those sample types. Points on this clone: No antigen is known for it. The input lacks base qualities; no much larger clone sits a single base away.

The immunoSEQ Assay, a bias-controlled multiplex PCR, was used to amplify TCRbeta CDR3 regions from genomic DNA. Per the source publication's procedure: Nucleated cell counts per sample were estimated from amplification of reference gene primers within the assay. To quantify the absolute abundance of each unique TCRbeta CDR3 rearrangement, sequence reads were collapsed and filtered. For each sample, productive Simpson clonality was calculated as the square root of Simpson's diversity index across productive rearrangements. This immuneACCESS table, as held by TCRdb, lists in-frame sequences with V and J called but not all clones. Of the missing ones, under half trace to an unresolved V gene in checked studies; the others have no known cause. D and trimming were read from the DNA, whereas the V and J calls and clone size are those reported in that table. In all, the sample holds around 100,000 clones, and roughly 87% of those were seen once. The ten largest account for approximately 3.1% of the sample.

Including cysteine and phenylalanine, the CDR3 has 15 amino acids. Here the CDR3 DNA is all that survives: 45 bases in frame from base 1. The germline V gene specifies SGHTA as CDR1 and FQGNSA as CDR2. The trim is 5 bases for V and 0 bases for J, with a gap of 10 bases between the germline ends. The sequence was obtained from a man aged 45-65 years in a cohort sampled during active COVID-19. The chain joins TRBV7-2 to TRBJ1-4; there is no confident call for the D gene. Sequencing was performed on peripheral blood. The nucleotide sequence reads TGTGCCAGCAGCCCTGGAGGAGCAACTAATGAAAAACTGTTTTTT. It specifies CASSPGGATNEKLFF.